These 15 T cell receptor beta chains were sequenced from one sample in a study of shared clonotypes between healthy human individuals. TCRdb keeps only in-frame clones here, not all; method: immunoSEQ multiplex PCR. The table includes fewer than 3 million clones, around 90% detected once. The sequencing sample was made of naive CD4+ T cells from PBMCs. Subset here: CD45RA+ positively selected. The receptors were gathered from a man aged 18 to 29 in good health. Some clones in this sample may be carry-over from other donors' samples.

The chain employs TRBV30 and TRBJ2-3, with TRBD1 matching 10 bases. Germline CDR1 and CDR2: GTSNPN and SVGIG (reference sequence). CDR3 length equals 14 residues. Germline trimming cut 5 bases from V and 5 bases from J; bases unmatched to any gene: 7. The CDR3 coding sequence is TGTGCCTGGGGTGACAGGGGGCAAAAAGATACGCAGTATTTT. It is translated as CAWGDRGQKDTQYF.

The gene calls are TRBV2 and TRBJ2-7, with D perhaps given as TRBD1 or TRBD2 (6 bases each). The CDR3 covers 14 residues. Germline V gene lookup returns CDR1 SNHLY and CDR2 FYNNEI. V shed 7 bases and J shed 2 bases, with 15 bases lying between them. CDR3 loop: CASKGGLRAYEQYF. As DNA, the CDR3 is TGTGCCAGCAAAGGGGGGCTTCGAGCCTACGAGCAGTACTTC. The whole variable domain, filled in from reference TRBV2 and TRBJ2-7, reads EPEVTQTPSHQVTQMGQEVILRCVPISNHLYFYWYRQILGQKVEFLVSFYNNEISEKSEIFDDQFSVERPDGSNFTLKIRSTKLEDSAMYFCASKGGLRAYEQYFGPGTRLTVT.

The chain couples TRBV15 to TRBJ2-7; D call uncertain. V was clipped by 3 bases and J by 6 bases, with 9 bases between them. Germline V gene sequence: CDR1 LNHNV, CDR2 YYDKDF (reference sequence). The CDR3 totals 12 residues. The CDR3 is CATSSLLREQYF. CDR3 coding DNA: TGTGCCACCAGCAGCTTGCTCCGCGAGCAGTACTTC.

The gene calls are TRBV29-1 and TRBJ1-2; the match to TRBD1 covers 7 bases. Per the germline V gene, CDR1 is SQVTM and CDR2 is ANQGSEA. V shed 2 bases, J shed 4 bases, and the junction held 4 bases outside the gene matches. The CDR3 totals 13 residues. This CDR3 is CSVEKGAGYGYTF. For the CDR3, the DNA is TGCAGCGTTGAAAAGGGGGCTGGCTATGGCTACACCTTC.

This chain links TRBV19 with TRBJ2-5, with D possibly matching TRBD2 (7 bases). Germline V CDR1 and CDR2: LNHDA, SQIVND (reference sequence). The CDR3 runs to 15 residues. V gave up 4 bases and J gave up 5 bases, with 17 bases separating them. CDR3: CASSKGGPRDETQYF. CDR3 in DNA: TGTGCCAGTAGTAAGGGGGGGCCAAGGGATGAGACCCAGTACTTC.

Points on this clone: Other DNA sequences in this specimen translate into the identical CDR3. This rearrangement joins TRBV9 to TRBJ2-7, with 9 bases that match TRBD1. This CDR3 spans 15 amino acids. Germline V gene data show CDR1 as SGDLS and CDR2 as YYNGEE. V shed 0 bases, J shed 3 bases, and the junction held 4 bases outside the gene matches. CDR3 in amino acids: CASSVAPGQGYEQYF. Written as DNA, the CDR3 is TGTGCCAGCAGCGTAGCCCCGGGACAGGGCTACGAGCAGTACTTC. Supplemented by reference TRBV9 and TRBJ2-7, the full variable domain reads DSGVTQTPKHLITATGQRVTLRCSPRSGDLSVYWYQQSLDQGLQFLIQYYNGEERAKGNILERFSAQQFPDLHSELNLSSLELGDSALYFCASSVAPGQGYEQYFGPGTRLTVT.

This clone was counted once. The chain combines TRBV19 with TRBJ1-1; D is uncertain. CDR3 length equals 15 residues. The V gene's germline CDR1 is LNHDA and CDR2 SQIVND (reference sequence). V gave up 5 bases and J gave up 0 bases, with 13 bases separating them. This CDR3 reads CASSANGRLNTEAFF. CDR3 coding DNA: TGTGCCAGTAGTGCAAATGGACGGTTGAACACTGAAGCTTTCTTT. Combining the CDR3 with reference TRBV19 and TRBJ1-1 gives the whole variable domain DGGITQSPKYLFRKEGQNVTLSCEQNLNHDAMYWYRQDPGQGLRLIYYSQIVNDFQKGDIAEGYSVSREKKESFPLTVTSAQKNPTAFYLCASSANGRLNTEAFFGQGTRLTVV.

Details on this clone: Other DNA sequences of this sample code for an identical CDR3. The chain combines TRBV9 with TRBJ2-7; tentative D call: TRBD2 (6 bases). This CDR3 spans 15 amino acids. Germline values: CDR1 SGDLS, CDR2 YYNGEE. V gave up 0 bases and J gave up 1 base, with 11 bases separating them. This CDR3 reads CASSVGGAGSYEQYF. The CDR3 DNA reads TGTGCCAGCAGCGTAGGGGGCGCGGGGTCCTACGAGCAGTACTTC.

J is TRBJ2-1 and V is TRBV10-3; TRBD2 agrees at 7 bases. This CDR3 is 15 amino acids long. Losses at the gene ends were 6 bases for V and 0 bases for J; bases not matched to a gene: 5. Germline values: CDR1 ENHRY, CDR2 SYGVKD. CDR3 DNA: TGTGCCATCAGCGCTAGCGGCTCCTCCTACAATGAGCAGTTCTTC. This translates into CAISASGSSYNEQFF.

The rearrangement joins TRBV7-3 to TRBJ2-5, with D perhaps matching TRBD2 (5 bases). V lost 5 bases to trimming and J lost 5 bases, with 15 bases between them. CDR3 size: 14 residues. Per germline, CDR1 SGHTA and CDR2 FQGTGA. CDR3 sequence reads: CASSPSGGWETQYF. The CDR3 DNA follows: TGTGCCAGCAGCCCAAGTGGCGGGTGGGAGACCCAGTACTTC.

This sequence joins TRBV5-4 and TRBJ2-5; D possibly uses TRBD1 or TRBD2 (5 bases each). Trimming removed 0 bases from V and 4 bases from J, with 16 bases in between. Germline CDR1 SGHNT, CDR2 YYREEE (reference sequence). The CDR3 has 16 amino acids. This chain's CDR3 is CASSLVHGGEGETQYF. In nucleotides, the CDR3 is TGTGCCAGCAGCTTGGTGCATGGGGGAGAAGGAGAGACCCAGTACTTC. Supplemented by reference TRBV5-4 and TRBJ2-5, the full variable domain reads ETGVTQSPTHLIKTRGQQVTLRCSSQSGHNTVSWYQQALGQGPQFIFQYYREEENGRGNFPPRFSGLQFPNYSSELNVNALELDDSALYLCASSLVHGGEGETQYFGPGTRLLVL.

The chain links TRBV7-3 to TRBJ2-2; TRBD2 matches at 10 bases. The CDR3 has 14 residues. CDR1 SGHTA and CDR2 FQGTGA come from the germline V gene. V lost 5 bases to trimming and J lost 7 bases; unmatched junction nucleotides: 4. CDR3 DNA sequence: TGTGCCAGCAGCGTCCTAGCGGGAGACGGGGAGCTGTTTTTT. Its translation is CASSVLAGDGELFF. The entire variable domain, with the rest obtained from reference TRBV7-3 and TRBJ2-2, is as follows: GAGVSQTPSNKVTEKGKYVELRCDPISGHTALYWYRQSLGQGPEFLIYFQGTGAADDSGLPNDRFFAVRPEGSVSTLKIQRTERGDSAVYLCASSVLAGDGELFFGEGSRLTVL.

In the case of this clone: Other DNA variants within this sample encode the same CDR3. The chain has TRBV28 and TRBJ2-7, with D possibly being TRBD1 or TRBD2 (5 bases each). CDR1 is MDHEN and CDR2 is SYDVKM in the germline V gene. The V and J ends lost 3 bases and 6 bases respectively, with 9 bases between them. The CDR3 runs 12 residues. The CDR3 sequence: CASSFSGREQYF. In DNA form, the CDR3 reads TGTGCCAGCAGTTTTTCGGGGCGCGAGCAGTACTTC. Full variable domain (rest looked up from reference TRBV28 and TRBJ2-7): DVKVTQSSRYLVKRTGEKVFLECVQDMDHENMFWYRQDPGLGLRLIYFSYDVKMKEKGDIPEGYSVSREKKERFSLILESASTNQTSMYLCASSFSGREQYFGPGTRLTVT.

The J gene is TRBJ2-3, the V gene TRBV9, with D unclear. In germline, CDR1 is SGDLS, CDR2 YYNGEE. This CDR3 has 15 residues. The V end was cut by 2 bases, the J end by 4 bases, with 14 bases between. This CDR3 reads CASSVYQARPDTQYF. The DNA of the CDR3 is TGTGCCAGCAGCGTGTACCAGGCTAGGCCAGATACGCAGTATTTT.

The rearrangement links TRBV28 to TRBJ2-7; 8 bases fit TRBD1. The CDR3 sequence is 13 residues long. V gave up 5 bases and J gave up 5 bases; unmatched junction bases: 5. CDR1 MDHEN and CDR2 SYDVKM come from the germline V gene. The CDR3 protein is CASSPDREDEQYF. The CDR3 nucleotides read TGTGCCAGCAGTCCGGACAGGGAGGACGAGCAGTACTTC.